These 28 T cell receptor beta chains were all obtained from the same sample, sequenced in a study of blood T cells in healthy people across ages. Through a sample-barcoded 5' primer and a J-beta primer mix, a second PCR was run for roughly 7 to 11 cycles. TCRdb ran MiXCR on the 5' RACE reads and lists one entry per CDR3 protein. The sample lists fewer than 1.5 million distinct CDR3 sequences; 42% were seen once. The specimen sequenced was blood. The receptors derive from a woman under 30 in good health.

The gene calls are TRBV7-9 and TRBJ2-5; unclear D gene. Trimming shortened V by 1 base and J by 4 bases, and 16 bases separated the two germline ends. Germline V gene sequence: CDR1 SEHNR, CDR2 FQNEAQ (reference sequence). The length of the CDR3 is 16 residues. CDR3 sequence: CASSLGGTPERETQYF. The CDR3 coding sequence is TGTGCCAGCAGCTTAGGTGGCACACCGGAACGAGAGACCCAGTACTTC. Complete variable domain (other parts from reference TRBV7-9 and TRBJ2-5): DTGVSQNPRHKITKRGQNVTFRCDPISEHNRLYWYRQTLGQGPEFLTYFQNEAQLEKSRLLSDRFSAERPKGSFSTLEIQRTEQGDSAMYLCASSLGGTPERETQYFGPGTRLLVL.

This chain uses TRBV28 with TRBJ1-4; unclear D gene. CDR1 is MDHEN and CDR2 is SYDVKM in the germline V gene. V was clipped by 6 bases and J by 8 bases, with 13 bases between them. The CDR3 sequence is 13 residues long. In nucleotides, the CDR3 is TGTGCCAGCAGCCCTCCTAGCAGGGAAAAACTGTTTTTT. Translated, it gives CASSPPSREKLFF.

Written as DNA, the CDR3 is TGCAGTTCTTATGGGACAGGCAACGTCCTGACTTTC. The encoded protein is CSSYGTGNVLTF. This chain connects TRBV20-1 to TRBJ2-6; TRBD1 matches at 8 bases. V shed 8 bases and J 9 bases; nucleotides not matched to a gene: 6. CDR1 is DFQATT and CDR2 is SNEGSKA in the germline V gene (reference sequence). The CDR3 has 12 amino acids.

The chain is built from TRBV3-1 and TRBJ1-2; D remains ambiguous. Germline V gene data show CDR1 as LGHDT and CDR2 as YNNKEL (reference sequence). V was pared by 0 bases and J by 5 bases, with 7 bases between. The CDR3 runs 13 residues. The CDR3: CASSQDRWYGYTF. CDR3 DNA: TGTGCCAGCAGCCAAGACAGATGGTATGGCTACACCTTC.

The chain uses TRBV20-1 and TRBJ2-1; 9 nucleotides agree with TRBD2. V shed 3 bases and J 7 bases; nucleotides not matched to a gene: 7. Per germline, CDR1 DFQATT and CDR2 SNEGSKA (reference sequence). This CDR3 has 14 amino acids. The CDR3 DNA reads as TGCAGTGCTAGCGCGGGGGGGAGGTGGAATGAGCAGTTCTTC. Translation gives CSASAGGRWNEQFF.

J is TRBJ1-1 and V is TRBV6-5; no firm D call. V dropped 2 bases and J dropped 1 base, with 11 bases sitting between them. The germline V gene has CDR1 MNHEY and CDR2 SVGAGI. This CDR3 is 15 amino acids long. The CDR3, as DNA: TGTGCCAGCAGTTACCAATCGCACAGGAACACTGAAGCTTTCTTT. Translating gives CASSYQSHRNTEAFF.

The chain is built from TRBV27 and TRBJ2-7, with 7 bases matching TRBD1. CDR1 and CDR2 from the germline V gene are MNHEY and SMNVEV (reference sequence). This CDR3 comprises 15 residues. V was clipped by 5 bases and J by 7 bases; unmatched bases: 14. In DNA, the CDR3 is TGTGCCAGCAGTCCTTTCAAAACAGGGGCTAAAGAGCAGTACTTC. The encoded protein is CASSPFKTGAKEQYF.

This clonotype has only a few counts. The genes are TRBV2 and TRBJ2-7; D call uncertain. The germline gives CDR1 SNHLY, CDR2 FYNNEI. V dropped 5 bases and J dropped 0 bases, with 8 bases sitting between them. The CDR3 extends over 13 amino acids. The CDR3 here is CASSKTSSYEQYF. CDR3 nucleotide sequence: TGTGCCAGCAGTAAGACATCCTCCTACGAGCAGTACTTC. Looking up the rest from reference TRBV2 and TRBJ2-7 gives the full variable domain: EPEVTQTPSHQVTQMGQEVILRCVPISNHLYFYWYRQILGQKVEFLVSFYNNEISEKSEIFDDQFSVERPDGSNFTLKIRSTKLEDSAMYFCASSKTSSYEQYFGPGTRLTVT.

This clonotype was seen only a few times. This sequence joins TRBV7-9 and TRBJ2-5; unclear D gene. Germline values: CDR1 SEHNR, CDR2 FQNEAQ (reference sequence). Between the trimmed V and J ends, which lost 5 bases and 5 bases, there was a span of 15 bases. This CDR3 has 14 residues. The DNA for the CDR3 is TGTGCCAGCAGCGGTCCCCTCCTAGGGGAGACCCAGTACTTC. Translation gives CASSGPLLGETQYF.

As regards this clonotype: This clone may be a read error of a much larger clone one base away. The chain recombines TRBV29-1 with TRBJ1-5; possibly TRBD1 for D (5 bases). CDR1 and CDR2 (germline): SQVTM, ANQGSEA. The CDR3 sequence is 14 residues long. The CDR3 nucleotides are TGCAGCGTTGCCCCGAGCAGGGACGGTCAGCCCCAGCGTTTT. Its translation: CSVAPSRDGQPQRF.

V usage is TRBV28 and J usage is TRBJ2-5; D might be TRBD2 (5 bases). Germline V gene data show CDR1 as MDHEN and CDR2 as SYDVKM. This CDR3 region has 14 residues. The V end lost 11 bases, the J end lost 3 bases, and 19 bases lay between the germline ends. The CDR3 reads CASRTRRIEETQYF. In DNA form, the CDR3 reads TGTGCCTCTCGAACTAGGAGGATAGAAGAGACCCAGTACTTC.

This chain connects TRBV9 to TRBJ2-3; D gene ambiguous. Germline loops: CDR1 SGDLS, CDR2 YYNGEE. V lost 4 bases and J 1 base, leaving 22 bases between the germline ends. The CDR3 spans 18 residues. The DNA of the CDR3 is TGTGCCAGCAGCACCTCTTCCGCAGCACCCACCGGCACAGATACGCAGTATTTT. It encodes CASSTSSAAPTGTDTQYF.

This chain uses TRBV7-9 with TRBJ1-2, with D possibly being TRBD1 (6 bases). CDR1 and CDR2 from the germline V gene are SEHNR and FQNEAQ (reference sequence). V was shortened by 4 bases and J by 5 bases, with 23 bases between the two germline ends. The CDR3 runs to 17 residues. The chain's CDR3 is CASSWGLRGAEGYGYTF. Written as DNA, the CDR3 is TGTGCCAGCAGCTGGGGGCTGAGAGGGGCCGAGGGGTATGGCTACACCTTC.

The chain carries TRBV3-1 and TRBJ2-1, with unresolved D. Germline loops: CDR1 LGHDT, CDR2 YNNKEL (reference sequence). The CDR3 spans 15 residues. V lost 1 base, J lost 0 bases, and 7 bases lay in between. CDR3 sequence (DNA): TGTGCCAGCAGCCAAGCTCCCAACTCCTACAATGAGCAGTTCTTC. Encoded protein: CASSQAPNSYNEQFF.

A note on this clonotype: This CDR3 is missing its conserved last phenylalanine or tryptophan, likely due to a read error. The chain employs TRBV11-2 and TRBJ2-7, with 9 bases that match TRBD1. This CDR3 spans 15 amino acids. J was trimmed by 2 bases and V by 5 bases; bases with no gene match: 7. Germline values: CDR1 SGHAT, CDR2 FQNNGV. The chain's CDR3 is CASSQPGQGPYEQYI. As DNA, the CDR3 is TGTGCCAGCAGCCAGCCGGGACAGGGACCCTACGAGCAGTACATC.

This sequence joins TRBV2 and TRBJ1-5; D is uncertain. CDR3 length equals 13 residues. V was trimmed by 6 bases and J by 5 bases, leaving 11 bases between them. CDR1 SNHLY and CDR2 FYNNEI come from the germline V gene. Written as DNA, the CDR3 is TGTGCCAGCAGAGGTAATGCGGATCAGCCCCAGCATTTT. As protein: CASRGNADQPQHF.

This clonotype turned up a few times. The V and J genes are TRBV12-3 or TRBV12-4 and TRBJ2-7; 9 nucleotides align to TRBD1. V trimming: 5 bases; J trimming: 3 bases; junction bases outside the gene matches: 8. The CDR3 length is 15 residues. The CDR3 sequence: CASSPRTGEVYEQYF. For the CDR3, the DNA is TGTGCCAGCAGTCCGAGGACAGGGGAAGTCTACGAGCAGTACTTC.

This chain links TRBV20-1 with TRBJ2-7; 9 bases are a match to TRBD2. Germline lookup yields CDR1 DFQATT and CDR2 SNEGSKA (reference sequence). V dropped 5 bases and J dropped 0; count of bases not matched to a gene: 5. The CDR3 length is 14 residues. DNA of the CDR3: TGCAGTGCTGAGGGACTAGCTAACTCCTACGAGCAGTACTTC. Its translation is CSAEGLANSYEQYF.

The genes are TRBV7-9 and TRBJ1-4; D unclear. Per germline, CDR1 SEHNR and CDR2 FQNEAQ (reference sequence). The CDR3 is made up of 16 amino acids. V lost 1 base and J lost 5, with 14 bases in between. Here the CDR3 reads CASSLVGGGMNEKLFF. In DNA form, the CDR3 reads TGTGCCAGCAGCTTAGTAGGAGGAGGGATGAATGAAAAACTGTTTTTT.

CDR3 nucleotide sequence: TGTGCCAGCAGTTTTCGGACGGGTCCTCAGTTCTTC. Its protein product is CASSFRTGPQFF. The rearrangement links TRBV28 to TRBJ2-1; D gene uncertain. The CDR3 length is 12 residues. In germline, CDR1 is MDHEN, CDR2 SYDVKM. The ends were cut back, 3 bases at V and 13 bases at J, with 13 bases in the middle. Drawing the rest from reference TRBV28 and TRBJ2-1, the complete variable domain is DVKVTQSSRYLVKRTGEKVFLECVQDMDHENMFWYRQDPGLGLRLIYFSYDVKMKEKGDIPEGYSVSREKKERFSLILESASTNQTSMYLCASSFRTGPQFFGPGTRLTVL.

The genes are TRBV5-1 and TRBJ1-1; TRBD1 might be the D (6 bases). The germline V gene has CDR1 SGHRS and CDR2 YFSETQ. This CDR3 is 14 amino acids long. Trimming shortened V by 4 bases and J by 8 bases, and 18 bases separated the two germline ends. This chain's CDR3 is CASSHKTDSIEAFF. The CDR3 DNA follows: TGCGCCAGCAGCCACAAGACGGACAGCATAGAAGCTTTCTTT. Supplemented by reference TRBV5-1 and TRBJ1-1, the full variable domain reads KAGVTQTPRYLIKTRGQQVTLSCSPISGHRSVSWYQQTPGQGLQFLFEYFSETQRNKGNFPGRFSGRQFSNSRSEMNVSTLELGDSALYLCASSHKTDSIEAFFGQGTRLTVV.

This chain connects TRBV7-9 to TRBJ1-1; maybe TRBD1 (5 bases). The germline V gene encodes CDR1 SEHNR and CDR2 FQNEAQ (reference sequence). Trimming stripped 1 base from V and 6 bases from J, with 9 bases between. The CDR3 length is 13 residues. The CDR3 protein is CASSLVIGAEAFF. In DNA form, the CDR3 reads TGTGCCAGCAGCTTAGTGATAGGGGCTGAAGCTTTCTTT.

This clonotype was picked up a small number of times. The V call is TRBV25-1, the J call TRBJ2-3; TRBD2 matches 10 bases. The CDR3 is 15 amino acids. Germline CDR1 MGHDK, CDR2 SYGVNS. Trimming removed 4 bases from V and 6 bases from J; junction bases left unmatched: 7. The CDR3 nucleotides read TGTGCCAGCAGTGCCCGGACTAGCGGTGCGGATACGCAGTATTTT. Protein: CASSARTSGADTQYF.

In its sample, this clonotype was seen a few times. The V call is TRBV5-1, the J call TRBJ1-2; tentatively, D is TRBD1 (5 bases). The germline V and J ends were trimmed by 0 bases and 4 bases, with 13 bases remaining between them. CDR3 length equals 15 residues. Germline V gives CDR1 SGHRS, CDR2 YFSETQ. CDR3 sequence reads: CASSLEKGLGYGYTF. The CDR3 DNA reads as TGCGCCAGCAGCTTGGAGAAGGGGCTGGGCTATGGCTACACCTTC.

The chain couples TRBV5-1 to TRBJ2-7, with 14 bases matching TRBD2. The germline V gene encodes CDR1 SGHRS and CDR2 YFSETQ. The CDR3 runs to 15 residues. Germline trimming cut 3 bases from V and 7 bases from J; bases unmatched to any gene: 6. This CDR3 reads CASSSGTSGRGEQYF. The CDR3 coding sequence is TGCGCCAGCAGCTCCGGGACTAGCGGGAGAGGTGAGCAGTACTTC. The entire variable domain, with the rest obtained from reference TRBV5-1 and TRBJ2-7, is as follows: KAGVTQTPRYLIKTRGQQVTLSCSPISGHRSVSWYQQTPGQGLQFLFEYFSETQRNKGNFPGRFSGRQFSNSRSEMNVSTLELGDSALYLCASSSGTSGRGEQYFGPGTRLTVT.

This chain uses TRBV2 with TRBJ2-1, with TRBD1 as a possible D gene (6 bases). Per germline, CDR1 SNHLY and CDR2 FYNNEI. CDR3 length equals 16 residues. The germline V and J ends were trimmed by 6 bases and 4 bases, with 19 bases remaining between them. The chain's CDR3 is CASRGYRVTLYNEQFF. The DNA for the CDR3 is TGTGCCAGCAGGGGGTACAGGGTTACCTTATACAATGAGCAGTTCTTC.

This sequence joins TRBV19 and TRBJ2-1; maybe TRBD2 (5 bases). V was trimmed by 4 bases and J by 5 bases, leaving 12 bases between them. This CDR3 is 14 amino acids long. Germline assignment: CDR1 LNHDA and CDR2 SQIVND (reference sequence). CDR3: CASSTVSGNNEQFF. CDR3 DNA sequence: TGTGCCAGTAGTACGGTGTCGGGGAACAATGAGCAGTTCTTC.

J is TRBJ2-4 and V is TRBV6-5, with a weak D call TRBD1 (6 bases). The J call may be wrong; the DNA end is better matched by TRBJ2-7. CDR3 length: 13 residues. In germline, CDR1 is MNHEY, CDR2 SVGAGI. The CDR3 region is CASRQGQLYEQYF. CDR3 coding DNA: TGTGCCAGCAGGCAGGGGCAGCTATACGAGCAGTACTTC.